This record looks at one T cell receptor (beta chain) sequence and its context. Its target is not known. This CDR3 is 15 amino acids long. Looked up from germline, CDR1 is SGHAT and CDR2 is FQNNGV. Trimming took off 1 base at V and 0 bases at J, with 10 bases between the two ends. This specimen comes from a study of cytomegalovirus exposure and HLA in healthy donors. Regarding the study as a whole: Across donors, sequencing depth was assumed by presence/absence analyses to be roughly uniform. Researchers reported in a later analysis that a missense DCLRE1C variant was tied to TCR beta V- and J-gene trimming.

With 60 Vbeta and 13 Jbeta primers, the PCR was carried out. The protocol was immunoSEQ multiplex PCR, while the TCRdb copy is restricted to in-frame clones and leaves out a portion. The sample lists under 150,000 clones; nearly 65% were seen once. Sequenced material: PBMCs. This clonotype was sampled from a man in his forties in good health and CMV-seropositive. This sequence joins TRBV11-2 and TRBJ2-7; the D gene is possibly TRBD1 (6 bases). The CDR3 protein is CASSLVQGSSYEQYF. The CDR3 nucleotides read TGTGCCAGCAGCTTAGTACAGGGCTCCTCCTACGAGCAGTACTTC.